Each of the 30 T cell receptor beta chains below was sequenced from the same sample in a study of CD8+ T cells in alopecia areata. Investigators isolated RNA and reverse transcribed it into cDNA to act as the sequencing template. The table came from immunoSEQ multiplex PCR; TCRdb's copy has only in-frame clones and leaves some out. The sample shows roughly 200,000 clones, about 63% of them seen only once. Material: CD4+ T cells sorted from blood, obtained at week 0. Source of these receptors: a human donor with alopecia areata.

This clone was seen just once. The rearrangement uses TRBV2 and TRBJ1-1; 10 nucleotides match TRBD1. V lost 6 bases to trimming and J lost 4 bases; unmatched junction nucleotides: 2. CDR3 length: 13 amino acids. Looked up from germline, CDR1 is SNHLY and CDR2 is FYNNEI. The CDR3 spells CASRGDRGTEAFF. CDR3 nucleotides: TGTGCCAGCAGAGGGGACAGGGGCACTGAAGCTTTCTTT.

The rearrangement joins TRBV2 to TRBJ2-7, with 8 bases fitting TRBD1. The length of the CDR3 is 11 residues. Losses at the gene ends were 6 bases for V and 9 bases for J; bases not matched to a gene: 4. The germline V gene encodes CDR1 SNHLY and CDR2 FYNNEI. For the CDR3, the DNA is TGTGCCAGCAGCCCCGGGACAGGGCAGTACTTC. Amino acids: CASSPGTGQYF.

The chain recombines TRBV29-1 with TRBJ1-2; D may be TRBD1 (5 bases). CDR1 is SQVTM, CDR2 ANQGSEA, per germline. This CDR3 spans 12 amino acids. Trimming stripped 0 bases from V and 7 bases from J, with 9 bases between. The CDR3 here is CSVEDLGGGYTF. The CDR3, as DNA: TGCAGCGTTGAAGATCTTGGGGGTGGCTACACCTTC.

This clone has only one observation. The rearrangement links TRBV30 to TRBJ1-6, with TRBD1 identical over 7 bases. V was pared by 1 base and J by 10 bases, with 4 bases of the junction left unmatched. The V gene's germline CDR1 is GTSNPN and CDR2 SVGIG (reference sequence). The CDR3 totals 13 residues. CDR3 residues: CAWSGQGGSPLHF. The CDR3 nucleotides are TGTGCCTGGAGTGGACAGGGAGGCTCACCCCTCCACTTT.

In this sample, this clone turned up many times. CDR3 sequence (DNA): TGTGCCAGCCGGGACTCCCAAGGATATACGCAGTATTTT. This gives the protein CASRDSQGYTQYF. The chain has TRBV30 and TRBJ2-3, with D perhaps matching TRBD2 (6 bases). Trimming removed 8 bases from V and 7 bases from J, with 19 bases in between. The CDR3 has 13 residues. Germline V lookup: CDR1 GTSNPN, CDR2 SVGIG (reference sequence).

This sequence joins TRBV30 and TRBJ2-6; D remains unclear. The CDR3 is 13 residues long. Germline V lookup: CDR1 GTSNPN, CDR2 SVGIG (reference sequence). V was cut by 7 bases and J by 2 bases, with 9 bases left in between. Here the CDR3 reads CAYGYPGANVLTF. As DNA, the CDR3 is TGTGCCTACGGATACCCTGGGGCCAACGTCCTGACTTTC.

This sequence joins TRBV30 and TRBJ2-3; TRBD2 is a possible D gene (6 bases). This CDR3 is 15 amino acids long. Germline CDR1 GTSNPN, CDR2 SVGIG (reference sequence). The V and J ends lost 5 bases and 0 bases respectively, with 15 bases between them. This CDR3 is CAWGGRGYSTDTQYF. The CDR3 coding sequence is TGTGCCTGGGGGGGGAGAGGGTATAGCACAGATACGCAGTATTTT.

V gene TRBV6-5 combines with J gene TRBJ2-1; TRBD2 agrees at 13 bases. The CDR3 is 15 residues long. V gave up 6 bases and J gave up 9 bases; unmatched junction bases: 8. Germline-derived CDR1 and CDR2 are MNHEY and SVGAGI. The CDR3 spells CASSPLAGGQGEQFF. The DNA of the CDR3 is TGTGCCAGCAGCCCACTAGCGGGGGGGCAGGGTGAGCAGTTCTTC.

This chain joins TRBV30 and TRBJ1-2; D call uncertain. V gave up 1 base and J gave up 1 base, with 7 bases separating them. In germline, CDR1 is GTSNPN, CDR2 SVGIG (reference sequence). The CDR3 runs 13 residues. This CDR3 reads CAWSADLNYGYTF. DNA for the CDR3: TGTGCCTGGAGTGCGGATCTTAACTATGGCTACACCTTC.

This chain links TRBV5-1 with TRBJ2-5; D is undetermined. V lost 0 bases, J lost 4 bases, and 13 bases lay in between. The germline V gene encodes CDR1 SGHRS and CDR2 YFSETQ. This CDR3 spans 15 amino acids. This CDR3 is CASSLEVSMGETQYF. In DNA, the CDR3 is TGCGCCAGCAGCTTGGAGGTCAGCATGGGAGAGACCCAGTACTTC.

V and J are TRBV9 and TRBJ2-2; a possible D gene is TRBD1 (5 bases). The germline gives CDR1 SGDLS, CDR2 YYNGEE. The CDR3 spans 15 residues. V was clipped by 0 bases and J by 3 bases, with 9 bases between them. CDR3 protein: CASSVGPGYTGELFF. The CDR3 nucleotides are TGTGCCAGCAGCGTAGGCCCAGGGTACACCGGGGAGCTGTTTTTT.

The chain couples TRBV13 to TRBJ1-2; 9 bases map to TRBD1. In germline, CDR1 is PRHDT, CDR2 FYEKMQ (reference sequence). The CDR3 runs to 14 residues. V shed 5 bases and J 6 bases; nucleotides not matched to a gene: 7. CDR3 residues: CASSTRTGEDGYTF. The CDR3 nucleotides read TGTGCCAGCAGCACACGGACAGGGGAGGATGGCTACACCTTC.

The chain links TRBV2 to TRBJ2-5; D is unclear. V was trimmed by 3 bases and J by 4 bases, leaving 15 bases between them. Per germline, CDR1 SNHLY and CDR2 FYNNEI. This CDR3 is built from 15 residues. CDR3 in DNA: TGTGCCAGCAGTGACACTGAGGCAGCCCGAGAGACCCAGTACTTC. Its protein is CASSDTEAARETQYF.

This clone was counted only a few times. This chain links TRBV14 with TRBJ2-6; 8 bases align to TRBD1. V lost 10 bases to trimming and J lost 2 bases; unmatched junction nucleotides: 7. CDR1 and CDR2 from the germline V gene are SGHDN and FVKESK. CDR3 length: 15 residues. The CDR3 reads CAIKPRGPGANVLTF. The CDR3, as DNA: TGTGCCATTAAACCCAGGGGGCCTGGGGCCAACGTCCTGACTTTC.

J is TRBJ2-1 and V is TRBV20-1, with D perhaps assigned TRBD1 or TRBD2 (5 bases each). Trimming left V 2 bases short and J 8 bases short, with 7 bases between. The germline V gene encodes CDR1 DFQATT and CDR2 SNEGSKA (reference sequence). This CDR3 region has 11 residues. The CDR3 DNA follows: TGCAGTGCTAGACGAGGGGATGAGCAGTTCTTC. The encoded protein is CSARRGDEQFF.

The chain carries TRBV30 and TRBJ2-3; D call uncertain. V was trimmed by 4 bases and J by 1 base, leaving 9 bases between them. The germline V gene encodes CDR1 GTSNPN and CDR2 SVGIG (reference sequence). This CDR3 comprises 13 residues. The CDR3 region is CAWMGPGTDTQYF. The CDR3 bases are TGTGCCTGGATGGGTCCTGGCACAGATACGCAGTATTTT.

The rearrangement uses TRBV30 and TRBJ1-2; a weak D match, TRBD1 (6 bases). V was clipped by 2 bases and J by 3 bases, with 13 bases between them. This CDR3 contains 14 residues. Germline V gives CDR1 GTSNPN, CDR2 SVGIG (reference sequence). The chain's CDR3 is CAWSPDSIYYGYTF. CDR3 sequence (DNA): TGTGCCTGGAGTCCGGACAGTATCTACTATGGCTACACCTTC.

The V call is TRBV4-3, the J call TRBJ1-4, with D tentatively TRBD1 (5 bases). The CDR3 has 12 residues. Trimming took 1 base from V and 8 from J, leaving 5 bases between them. The germline V gene has CDR1 LGHNA and CDR2 YSLEER. CDR3 sequence: CASSQGQEKLFF. The DNA of the CDR3 is TGCGCCAGCAGCCAAGGACAGGAAAAACTGTTTTTT.

This clone was picked up a small number of times. The genes are TRBV18 and TRBJ2-7; 7 positions agree with TRBD1. J was trimmed by 6 bases and V by 3 bases; bases with no gene match: 8. In germline, CDR1 is KGHSH, CDR2 LQKENI. The CDR3 covers 14 residues. The CDR3 here is CASSPRQGSGEQYF. CDR3 coding DNA: TGTGCCAGCTCACCGCGACAGGGCTCAGGCGAGCAGTACTTC. Variable domain in full (rest from reference TRBV18 and TRBJ2-7): NAGVMQNPRHLVRRRGQEARLRCSPMKGHSHVYWYRQLPEEGLKFMVYLQKENIIDESGMPKERFSAEFPKEGPSILRIQQVVRGDSAAYFCASSPRQGSGEQYFGPGTRLTVT.

This clone was seen many times. The gene calls are TRBV6-4 and TRBJ2-3, with 11 bases that match TRBD2. V lost 0 bases, J lost 1 base, and 0 bases stayed unmatched. Per the germline V gene, CDR1 is MRHNA and CDR2 is SNTAGT. This CDR3 is built from 16 residues. The CDR3 bases are TGTGCCAGCAGTGACTCGACTAGCGGGGGCACAGATACGCAGTATTTT. This sequence encodes CASSDSTSGGTDTQYF.

This clone is labeled medium-sized. This CDR3 is also generated by other DNA sequences in the sample. V is TRBV7-9 and J is TRBJ2-1; TRBD2 matches 11 bases. With V trimmed by 5 bases and J by 4 bases, 4 bases remained unmatched. This CDR3 comprises 15 residues. Germline V gene data show CDR1 as SEHNR and CDR2 as FQNEAQ (reference sequence). CDR3 protein: CASSDRLAGYNEQFF. The CDR3 DNA is TGTGCCAGCAGCGACCGACTAGCGGGGTACAATGAGCAGTTCTTC. Looking up the rest from reference TRBV7-9 and TRBJ2-1 gives the full variable domain: DTGVSQNPRHKITKRGQNVTFRCDPISEHNRLYWYRQTLGQGPEFLTYFQNEAQLEKSRLLSDRFSAERPKGSFSTLEIQRTEQGDSAMYLCASSDRLAGYNEQFFGPGTRLTVL.

The gene calls are TRBV29-1 and TRBJ2-7; 7 bases line up with TRBD1. This CDR3 is built from 13 residues. CDR1 and CDR2 (germline): SQVTM, ANQGSEA. The V gene end was trimmed by 6 bases and the J gene end by 0 bases; junction bases not matched to a gene: 5. CDR3 nucleotide sequence: TGCAGCGTCTCGGGACAGAGCTCCTACGAGCAGTACTTC. Residues: CSVSGQSSYEQYF.

The chain couples TRBV7-3 to TRBJ2-7; D gene ambiguous. Germline CDR1 reads SGHTA; CDR2 reads FQGTGA. V was cut by 8 bases and J by 4 bases, with 6 bases left in between. The CDR3 totals 10 residues. The CDR3 DNA follows: TGTGCCAGCCCTTGGTACGAGCAGTACTTC. Protein product: CASPWYEQYF. Variable domain in full (rest from reference TRBV7-3 and TRBJ2-7): GAGVSQTPSNKVTEKGKYVELRCDPISGHTALYWYRQSLGQGPEFLIYFQGTGAADDSGLPNDRFFAVRPEGSVSTLKIQRTERGDSAVYLCASPWYEQYFGPGTRLTVT.

This clone was observed a few times. Other DNA variants within this sample encode the same CDR3. The chain carries TRBV29-1 and TRBJ1-1; D unresolved. Trimming left V 6 bases short and J 4 bases short, with 6 bases between. CDR3 size: 10 residues. Germline CDR1 reads SQVTM; CDR2 reads ANQGSEA. CDR3 sequence: CSVKSTEAFF. The CDR3 DNA reads TGCAGCGTAAAAAGCACTGAAGCTTTCTTT.

The chain links TRBV7-3 to TRBJ2-1, with TRBD2 matching over 9 bases. This CDR3 is 15 amino acids long. J gave up 10 bases and V 0 bases, and 7 bases lay outside the gene matches. Germline lookup yields CDR1 SGHTA and CDR2 FQGTGA. The CDR3 here is CASSLTSGGPEEQFF. The CDR3 nucleotides read TGTGCCAGCAGCTTAACTAGCGGGGGCCCAGAGGAGCAGTTCTTC.

The chain carries TRBV2 and TRBJ2-2, with 10 bases lining up with TRBD2. In germline, CDR1 is SNHLY, CDR2 FYNNEI. J lost 7 bases, V lost 6 bases, and 11 bases had no gene match. This CDR3 comprises 16 residues. The CDR3 sequence is CASSPIQLAGVGELFF. CDR3 in DNA: TGTGCCAGCAGCCCCATCCAGCTAGCGGGGGTCGGGGAGCTGTTTTTT. The variable domain in full, completed from reference TRBV2 and TRBJ2-2, reads EPEVTQTPSHQVTQMGQEVILRCVPISNHLYFYWYRQILGQKVEFLVSFYNNEISEKSEIFDDQFSVERPDGSNFTLKIRSTKLEDSAMYFCASSPIQLAGVGELFFGEGSRLTVL.

This clone was counted a few times. The chain links TRBV14 to TRBJ2-7, with D unclear. With 1 base removed from V and 7 bases from J, the gap between germline ends came to 14 bases. The CDR3 is 14 amino acids. Germline loops: CDR1 SGHDN, CDR2 FVKESK. DNA of the CDR3: TGTGCCAGCAGCCAAGTTTTGGGCGCCACAGAGCAGTACTTC. Residues: CASSQVLGATEQYF.

The count of this clone is one. Mismatch with germline at one junction end may stem from a read error. This chain uses TRBV10-3 with TRBJ1-2; 10 positions agree with TRBD1. The germline V gene encodes CDR1 ENHRY and CDR2 SYGVKD. The CDR3 spans 12 residues. The DNA for the CDR3 is TGTGCCATCAGTGACCGGGACAGGGGTCCCAACTTC. Its translation is CAISDRDRGPNF.

This clone has a handful of counts. The rearrangement uses TRBV5-6 and TRBJ2-1, with D unresolved. The germline gives CDR1 SGHDT, CDR2 YYEEEE. The CDR3 is 15 residues long. Between the trimmed V and J ends, which lost 6 bases and 2 bases, there was a span of 15 bases. The CDR3 spells CASTPAGMAYNEQFF. The CDR3 DNA reads TGTGCCAGCACCCCAGCTGGGATGGCCTACAATGAGCAGTTCTTC. Drawing the rest from reference TRBV5-6 and TRBJ2-1, the complete variable domain is DAGVTQSPTHLIKTRGQQVTLRCSPKSGHDTVSWYQQALGQGPQFIFQYYEEEERQRGNFPDRFSGHQFPNYSSELNVNALLLGDSALYLCASTPAGMAYNEQFFGPGTRLTVL.

About this clone itself: The junction departs from the called germline gene at one end, perhaps through a read error. This sample also contains other DNA sequences that code for the same CDR3. The rearrangement uses TRBV30 and TRBJ1-2; D unclear. The CDR3 contains 13 residues. CDR1 and CDR2 from the germline V gene are GTSNPN and SVGIG (reference sequence). CDR3 region: CAWSVQTNYGYTF. The CDR3 DNA reads as TGCGCCTGGAGTGTACAGACTAACTATGGCTACACCTTC.